The 13 T cell receptor beta chains reported below all come from one sample, sequenced in a study of vaccination and CD4 T cells after COVID-19. Treatment indicated: approximately nine-day PBMC culture with coronavirus spike peptide pools or control peptides (ViraFEST assay). CD4+ T-cell collection from the unexposed donor predated the COVID-19 pandemic (2011-2018). Scientists ran DNA taken from cultured CD4+ T cells through the Oncomine TCR Beta short-read assay for sequencing. TCRdb re-analysed the PCR reads in MiXCR, keeping a single row per CDR3 protein. The table lists about 4,600 distinct CDR3 sequences, about three fifths of them singletons. Their specific antigens are unknown. Sequenced input: CD4+ T cells from blood, cultured in vitro. The origin of the receptors is a human donor in good health.

This clonotype was found once. V is TRBV19 and J is TRBJ1-5, with unresolved D. Trimming left V 7 bases short and J 3 bases short, with 19 bases between. CDR1 is LNHDA, CDR2 SQIVND, per germline (reference sequence). CDR3 length: 16 residues. CDR3 region: CASTIGRGLVNQPQHF. The CDR3 nucleotides read TGTGCCAGTACCATAGGGAGAGGTTTGGTCAATCAGCCCCAGCATTTT.

This clonotype was observed a handful of times. The V gene is TRBV19, the J gene TRBJ1-5, with 8 bases aligning to TRBD1. This CDR3 contains 15 residues. V trimming: 5 bases; J trimming: 4 bases; junction bases outside the gene matches: 7. CDR1 and CDR2 from the germline V gene are LNHDA and SQIVND (reference sequence). For the CDR3, the DNA is TGTGCCAGTAGTCCCTCAGGGGGCCCTAATCAGCCCCAGCATTTT. As protein: CASSPSGGPNQPQHF.

The genes are TRBV5-5 and TRBJ1-6; weak D call: TRBD1 (5 bases). Germline V gene lookup returns CDR1 SGHKS and CDR2 YYEKEE (reference sequence). V was cut by 4 bases and J by 7 bases, with 18 bases left in between. The CDR3 spans 16 residues. The CDR3 DNA reads as TGTGCCAGCAGCATCCGCGCAGGGACGGTAAATTCACCCCTCCACTTT. Its protein product is CASSIRAGTVNSPLHF.

The chain carries TRBV7-9 and TRBJ1-3; 9 bases line up with TRBD1. After removal of 7 bases from V and 0 bases from J, the junction contained 10 bases not matched to a gene. The CDR3 consists of 17 residues. Per germline, CDR1 SEHNR and CDR2 FQNEAQ (reference sequence). CDR3 sequence (DNA): TGTGCCAGCATCGCACAGGGGGCGCTCCGCTCTGGAAACACCATATATTTT. Translation: CASIAQGALRSGNTIYF.

This clonotype showed up just a few times. This chain connects TRBV15 to TRBJ1-5, with TRBD1 identical over 11 bases. The germline V gene has CDR1 LNHNV and CDR2 YYDKDF (reference sequence). The CDR3 sequence is 15 residues long. The V and J ends lost 1 base and 6 bases, in that order; junction bases with no gene match: 2. CDR3 region: CATSRAGTGGQPQHF. The CDR3 coding sequence is TGTGCCACCAGCAGAGCCGGGACAGGGGGTCAGCCCCAGCATTTT. Complete variable domain (other parts from reference TRBV15 and TRBJ1-5): DAMVIQNPRYQVTQFGKPVTLSCSQTLNHNVMYWYQQKSSQAPKLLFHYYDKDFNNEADTPDNFQSRRPNTSFCFLDIRSPGLGDTAMYLCATSRAGTGGQPQHFGDGTRLSIL.

The V gene is TRBV7-9, the J gene TRBJ1-4, with D unclear. The CDR3 has 16 residues. V was trimmed by 5 bases and J by 5 bases, leaving 18 bases between them. CDR1 and CDR2 from the germline V gene are SEHNR and FQNEAQ (reference sequence). The CDR3 nucleotides are TGTGCCAGCAGCCCGCCCCGGGTCCAGAACAATGAAAAACTGTTTTTT. Encoded protein: CASSPPRVQNNEKLFF.

The V and J genes are TRBV6-5 and TRBJ1-4, with 7 bases aligning to TRBD1. The CDR3 loop spans 15 amino acids. The V segment lost 2 bases and the J segment 3 bases; nucleotides outside the gene matches: 3. Germline lookup yields CDR1 MNHEY and CDR2 SVGAGI. CDR3 DNA: TGTGCCAGCAGTTACCCCCAGGGGGCTAATGAAAAACTGTTTTTT. Protein sequence: CASSYPQGANEKLFF.

In DNA, the CDR3 is TGTGCCAGCAGTCATACTAGCAATCAGCCCCAGCATTTT. Its translation is CASSHTSNQPQHF. The chain employs TRBV28 and TRBJ1-5; D not resolved. The length of the CDR3 is 13 residues. V shed 5 bases and J shed 0 bases, with 5 bases lying between them. CDR1 is MDHEN and CDR2 is SYDVKM in the germline V gene.

This clonotype was seen only a few times. This rearrangement joins TRBV7-6 to TRBJ2-7; the D is unclear. The length of the CDR3 is 15 residues. Germline V CDR1 and CDR2: SGHVS, FNYEAQ. V lost 1 base, J lost 2 bases, and 12 bases lay in between. The CDR3 spells CASSLVDGQTYEQYF. The CDR3 bases are TGTGCCAGCAGCTTAGTGGATGGGCAAACCTACGAGCAGTACTTC.

This clonotype was observed a handful of times. The chain couples TRBV21-1 to TRBJ2-2; the table's D call of TRBD1 was not tested on the DNA. TRBV21-1 corresponds to a pseudogene. This CDR3 is built from 16 residues. The CDR3 here is CASSKGNRERTGELFF. The CDR3 DNA is TGTGCCAGCAGCAAAGGGAACAGGGAACGGACCGGGGAGCTGTTTTTT.

This chain joins TRBV7-8 and TRBJ1-5; D ambiguous. This CDR3 comprises 15 residues. The V end lost 0 bases, the J end lost 1 base, and 7 bases lay between the germline ends. The germline gives CDR1 SGHVS, CDR2 FQNEAQ. The CDR3 region is CASSLAGFSNQPQHF. The CDR3 DNA is TGTGCCAGCAGCTTAGCAGGGTTCAGCAATCAGCCCCAGCATTTT.

The chain joins TRBV7-9 to TRBJ2-1, with TRBD2 identical over 7 bases. J gave up 4 bases and V 0 bases, and 3 bases lay outside the gene matches. Germline lookup yields CDR1 SEHNR and CDR2 FQNEAQ (reference sequence). The CDR3 covers 15 residues. The CDR3 DNA is TGTGCCAGCAGCTTAGCGGGAGGGCGTTACAATGAGCAGTTCTTC. Its protein is CASSLAGGRYNEQFF. Combining the CDR3 with reference TRBV7-9 and TRBJ2-1 gives the whole variable domain DTGVSQNPRHKITKRGQNVTFRCDPISEHNRLYWYRQTLGQGPEFLTYFQNEAQLEKSRLLSDRFSAERPKGSFSTLEIQRTEQGDSAMYLCASSLAGGRYNEQFFGPGTRLTVL.

V is TRBV6-1 and J is TRBJ1-1, with no clear D. The germline gives CDR1 MNHNS, CDR2 SASEGT. The V gene lost 8 bases and the J gene lost 0 bases, with 13 bases spanning the gap. The CDR3 is 14 amino acids. CDR3 bases: TGTGCCAGCGACGTAAACGGAATGAACACTGAAGCTTTCTTT. Protein: CASDVNGMNTEAFF.